Following are 14 T cell receptor beta chains from one sample sequenced in a study of blood T cell repertoires in COVID-19. Using immunoSEQ multiplex PCR, the repertoire was profiled, and TCRdb retains in-frame clones only, with some absent. The sample contains about 81,000 clones, around nine tenths of which appear only once. The material sequenced was peripheral blood. The receptor set was obtained from a man between 65 and 80 years old with active or convalescent COVID-19.

The CDR3 sequence: CASSPAFDPNAAETQYF. In DNA form, the CDR3 reads TGTGCCAGCAGTCCAGCCTTTGATCCCAATGCGGCCGAGACCCAGTACTTC. The genes are TRBV27 and TRBJ2-5; D uncertain. Germline CDR1 is MNHEY and CDR2 is SMNVEV (reference sequence). With 5 bases removed from V and 5 bases from J, the gap between germline ends came to 24 bases. This CDR3 has 17 amino acids.

The chain employs TRBV4-3 and TRBJ2-7; possible D gene TRBD2, 6 bases. The CDR3 runs to 15 residues. The germline V gene encodes CDR1 LGHNA and CDR2 YSLEER. With 1 base removed from V and 9 bases from J, the gap between germline ends came to 19 bases. The CDR3 DNA follows: TGCGCCAGCAGCCAAGGGCTAGCGTTGTCTTATTTGCAGTACTTC. Encoded protein: CASSQGLALSYLQYF.

The V and J genes are TRBV30 and TRBJ2-7; no clear D gene. Trimming removed 2 bases from V and 2 bases from J, with 10 bases in between. This CDR3 region has 13 residues. Germline values: CDR1 GTSNPN, CDR2 SVGIG (reference sequence). CDR3: CAWSIGVTYEQYF. The DNA for the CDR3 is TGTGCCTGGAGTATAGGAGTCACCTACGAGCAGTACTTC.

In this sample, this clone turned up a few times. The chain couples TRBV5-5 to TRBJ1-5; D remains ambiguous. Per the germline V gene, CDR1 is SGHKS and CDR2 is YYEKEE (reference sequence). Trimming left V 0 bases short and J 0 bases short, with 13 bases between. The length of the CDR3 is 17 residues. CDR3 in amino acids: CASSLAYVYYSNQPQHF. The CDR3 DNA reads as TGTGCCAGCAGCTTGGCCTACGTGTACTATAGCAATCAGCCCCAGCATTTT. Supplemented by reference TRBV5-5 and TRBJ1-5, the full variable domain reads DAGVTQSPTHLIKTRGQQVTLRCSPISGHKSVSWYQQVLGQGPQFIFQYYEKEERGRGNFPDRFSARQFPNYSSELNVNALLLGDSALYLCASSLAYVYYSNQPQHFGDGTRLSIL.

The chain couples TRBV30 to TRBJ1-5, with D possibly being TRBD1 (6 bases). Germline assignment: CDR1 GTSNPN and CDR2 SVGIG (reference sequence). V lost 0 bases and J 2 bases, leaving 14 bases between the germline ends. This CDR3 contains 16 residues. The CDR3 reads CAWSVRAGAGNQPQHF. In DNA, the CDR3 is TGTGCCTGGAGTGTAAGGGCAGGGGCGGGCAATCAGCCCCAGCATTTT.

The rearrangement links TRBV4-2 to TRBJ1-2; 7 bases align to TRBD1. Per the germline V gene, CDR1 is LGHNA and CDR2 is YNFKEQ. The junction had 13 bases not matched to a gene; V was cut back by 4 bases and J by 8 bases. This CDR3 spans 15 amino acids. CDR3 DNA sequence: TGTGCCAGCAGCCCGAAAGTGGACAGGCTCTCCGGCTACACCTTC. Translated, it gives CASSPKVDRLSGYTF.

This clone has just one count. The chain has TRBV5-1 and TRBJ1-2; D might be TRBD1 (6 bases). The CDR3 is made up of 13 amino acids. The V and J ends lost 5 bases and 4 bases respectively, with 12 bases between them. Germline CDR1 and CDR2: SGHRS and YFSETQ. The DNA of the CDR3 is TGCGCCAGCAGAGCCACAGGGACCTATGGCTACACCTTC. As protein: CASRATGTYGYTF.

V is TRBV29-1 and J is TRBJ2-5; the match to TRBD2 covers 10 bases. This CDR3 region has 14 residues. Trimming cost V 3 bases and J 4 bases; bases outside gene matches: 5. From germline, CDR1 is SQVTM and CDR2 ANQGSEA. CDR3 amino acids: CSVDTSGVAETQYF. In nucleotides, the CDR3 is TGCAGCGTTGATACTAGCGGGGTTGCAGAGACCCAGTACTTC.

The chain couples TRBV30 to TRBJ1-2, with 7 nucleotides matching TRBD1. Germline V gene sequence: CDR1 GTSNPN, CDR2 SVGIG (reference sequence). Trimming took 5 bases from V and 4 from J; bases not matched to a gene: 4. The CDR3 totals 12 residues. The CDR3 here is CAWAQGSYGYTF. The CDR3 coding sequence is TGTGCCTGGGCACAGGGGTCCTATGGCTACACCTTC.

The V and J genes are TRBV4-2 and TRBJ1-5; D is possibly TRBD1 (6 bases). This CDR3 is built from 14 residues. CDR1 LGHNA and CDR2 YNFKEQ come from the germline V gene. Trimming took off 5 bases at V and 5 bases at J, with 13 bases between the two ends. This CDR3 is CASSRGEGDQPQHF. In DNA form, the CDR3 reads TGTGCCAGCAGCAGAGGGGAGGGGGATCAGCCCCAGCATTTT.

J is TRBJ1-3 and V is TRBV6-5; D call uncertain. CDR1 is MNHEY, CDR2 SVGAGI, per germline. This CDR3 region has 15 residues. V gave up 6 bases and J gave up 0 bases, with 12 bases separating them. The CDR3 is CASSPGTHSGNTIYF. The CDR3 DNA is TGTGCCAGCAGCCCAGGCACCCACTCTGGAAACACCATATATTTT.

The gene calls are TRBV5-1 and TRBJ2-5; D ambiguous. V shed 0 bases and J shed 2 bases, with 8 bases lying between them. This CDR3 has 14 amino acids. The germline V gene has CDR1 SGHRS and CDR2 YFSETQ. Here the CDR3 reads CASSLADTQETQYF. CDR3 DNA sequence: TGCGCCAGCAGCTTGGCCGACACACAAGAGACCCAGTACTTC. The whole variable domain, remainder taken from reference TRBV5-1 and TRBJ2-5, is KAGVTQTPRYLIKTRGQQVTLSCSPISGHRSVSWYQQTPGQGLQFLFEYFSETQRNKGNFPGRFSGRQFSNSRSEMNVSTLELGDSALYLCASSLADTQETQYFGPGTRLLVL.

Written as DNA, the CDR3 is TGTGCCAGCAGTTGGGGGGACAGGGATTCACCCCTCCACTTT. Its translation: CASSWGDRDSPLHF. The chain couples TRBV6-5 to TRBJ1-6; the match to TRBD1 covers 9 bases. The CDR3 length is 14 residues. Trimming at V came to 4 bases and at J to 8 bases, leaving 3 bases not matched to a gene. Germline CDR1 reads MNHEY; CDR2 reads SVGAGI.

This clone turned up a few times. V usage is TRBV7-9 and J usage is TRBJ1-1; D possibly corresponds to TRBD1 (6 bases). V lost 4 bases, J lost 8 bases, and 14 bases lay in between. The CDR3 loop spans 13 amino acids. The germline V gene encodes CDR1 SEHNR and CDR2 FQNEAQ (reference sequence). CDR3 protein: CASSSGVAAEAFF. CDR3 DNA sequence: TGTGCCAGCAGCTCAGGGGTTGCAGCCGAAGCTTTCTTT.